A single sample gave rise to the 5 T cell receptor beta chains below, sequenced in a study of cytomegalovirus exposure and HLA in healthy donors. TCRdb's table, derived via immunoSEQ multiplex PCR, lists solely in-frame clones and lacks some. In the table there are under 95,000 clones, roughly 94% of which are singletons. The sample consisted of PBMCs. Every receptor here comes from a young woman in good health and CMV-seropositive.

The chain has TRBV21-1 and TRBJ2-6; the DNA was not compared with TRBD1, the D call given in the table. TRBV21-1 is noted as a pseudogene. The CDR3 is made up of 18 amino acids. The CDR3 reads CASSRAGQNSSGANVLTF. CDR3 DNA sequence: TGTGCCAGCAGCAGGGCCGGACAGAATTCCTCTGGGGCCAACGTCCTGACTTTC.

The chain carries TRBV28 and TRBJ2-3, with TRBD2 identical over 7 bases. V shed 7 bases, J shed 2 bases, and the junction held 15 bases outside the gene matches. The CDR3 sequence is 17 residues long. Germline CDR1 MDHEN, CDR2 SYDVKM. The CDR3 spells CASTLESSSGHTDTQYF. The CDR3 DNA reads TGTGCCAGCACCCTAGAATCCTCTAGCGGTCACACAGATACGCAGTATTTT.

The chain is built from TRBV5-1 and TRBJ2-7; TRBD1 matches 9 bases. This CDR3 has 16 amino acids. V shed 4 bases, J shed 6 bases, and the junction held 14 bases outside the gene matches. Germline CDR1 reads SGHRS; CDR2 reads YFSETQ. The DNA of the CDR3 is TGCGCCAGCAGCGCTTCAGGGGCCCGGGACAGGGTCGAGCAGTACTTC. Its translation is CASSASGARDRVEQYF.

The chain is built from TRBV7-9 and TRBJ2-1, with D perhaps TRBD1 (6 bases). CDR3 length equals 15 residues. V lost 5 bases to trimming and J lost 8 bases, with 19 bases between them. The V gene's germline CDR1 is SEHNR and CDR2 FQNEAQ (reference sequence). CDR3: CASSQTVRGSDEQFF. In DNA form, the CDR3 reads TGTGCCAGCAGCCAAACTGTGAGGGGGAGCGATGAGCAGTTCTTC.

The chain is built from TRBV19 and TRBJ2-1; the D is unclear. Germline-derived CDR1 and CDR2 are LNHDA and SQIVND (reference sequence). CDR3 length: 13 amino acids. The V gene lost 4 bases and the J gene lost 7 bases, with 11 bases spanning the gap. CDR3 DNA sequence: TGTGCCAGTAGTACGCCTAGGTGGAATGAGCAGTTCTTC. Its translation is CASSTPRWNEQFF.